The next 9 T cell receptor beta chains were all read from a single sample in a study of graft-versus-host responses after intestinal transplantation. Generated by immunoSEQ multiplex PCR, the TCRdb table keeps only in-frame clones and is missing some. The sample lists just under 65,000 clones, around nine tenths occurring once. Their antigens remain unidentified. This sample comprised unstimulated CD8+ T cells sorted from spleen or lymph node cells, obtained before transplant. These receptors all stem from a human donor who was the organ donor for an intestinal transplant.

In this sample, this clone turned up a few times. This chain uses TRBV6-5 with TRBJ1-4, with unresolved D. The CDR3 sequence is 15 residues long. In germline, CDR1 is MNHEY, CDR2 SVGAGI. The germline V and J ends were trimmed by 2 bases and 3 bases, with 10 bases remaining between them. The CDR3 nucleotides read TGTGCCAGCAGTTACGAGTGGGGAGCTAATGAAAAACTGTTTTTT. Amino acid sequence: CASSYEWGANEKLFF.

This chain links TRBV27 with TRBJ2-1; TRBD2 is a possible D gene (6 bases). Germline assignment: CDR1 MNHEY and CDR2 SMNVEV (reference sequence). V lost 7 bases and J lost 15, with 16 bases in between. CDR3 length: 11 residues. The CDR3 loop is CASIRGGSVFF. CDR3 DNA: TGTGCCAGCATACGAGGAGGGTCCGTGTTCTTC.

The CDR3 DNA reads as TGTGCCAGTAGAGCACTAGCACAAGAAGGCTACGAGCAGTACTTC. It codes for CASRALAQEGYEQYF. The rearrangement uses TRBV19 and TRBJ2-7; D possibly corresponds to TRBD2 (6 bases). The germline CDR1 and CDR2 sequences are LNHDA and SQIVND (reference sequence). This CDR3 comprises 15 residues. Deletions cut 6 bases from V and 3 bases from J, with 18 bases between.

This clone has just a few counts. Within the sample, other DNA sequences also encode this same CDR3. The CDR3 region has the DNA TGTGCCAGCAGTTTGGGAGGCTCTGGAAACACCATATATTTT. As protein: CASSLGGSGNTIYF. The V and J genes are TRBV28 and TRBJ1-3; D remains unclear. The CDR3 has 14 residues. V was pared by 3 bases and J by 0 bases, with 6 bases between. Looked up from germline, CDR1 is MDHEN and CDR2 is SYDVKM. The whole variable domain, remainder taken from reference TRBV28 and TRBJ1-3, is DVKVTQSSRYLVKRTGEKVFLECVQDMDHENMFWYRQDPGLGLRLIYFSYDVKMKEKGDIPEGYSVSREKKERFSLILESASTNQTSMYLCASSLGGSGNTIYFGEGSWLTVV.

The chain joins TRBV11-3 to TRBJ1-1; 9 bases map to TRBD1. J gave up 5 bases and V 3 bases, and 13 bases lay outside the gene matches. This CDR3 spans 17 amino acids. Germline V gives CDR1 SGHNT, CDR2 YENEEA. In DNA form, the CDR3 reads TGTGCCAGCAGCTTTTCGAGACAGGGGGATGCGAGGACTGAAGCTTTCTTT. Its translation: CASSFSRQGDARTEAFF. The variable domain in full, completed from reference TRBV11-3 and TRBJ1-1, reads EAGVVQSPRYKIIEKKQPVAFWCNPISGHNTLYWYLQNLGQGPELLIRYENEEAVDDSQLPKDRFSAERLKGVDSTLKIQPAELGDSAVYLCASSFSRQGDARTEAFFGQGTRLTVV.

The chain carries TRBV6-5 and TRBJ1-1; D is possibly TRBD1 (5 bases). The CDR3 spans 15 residues. Trimming shortened V by 1 base and J by 3 bases, and 12 bases separated the two germline ends. CDR1 is MNHEY, CDR2 SVGAGI, per germline. CDR3 in DNA: TGTGCCAGCAGTTACTTTTTTGGGGGGGACACTGAAGCTTTCTTT. Translating gives CASSYFFGGDTEAFF.

The chain carries TRBV5-4 and TRBJ1-1; 9 nucleotides match TRBD1. This CDR3 is built from 14 residues. With V trimmed by 2 bases and J by 5 bases, 4 bases remained unmatched. In germline, CDR1 is SGHNT, CDR2 YYREEE (reference sequence). CDR3 DNA: TGTGCCAGCAGCTTACAGGGGGCTGGGACTGAAGCTTTCTTT. Protein sequence: CASSLQGAGTEAFF. The variable domain in full, completed from reference TRBV5-4 and TRBJ1-1, reads ETGVTQSPTHLIKTRGQQVTLRCSSQSGHNTVSWYQQALGQGPQFIFQYYREEENGRGNFPPRFSGLQFPNYSSELNVNALELDDSALYLCASSLQGAGTEAFFGQGTRLTVV.

The chain couples TRBV4-2 to TRBJ2-1; D possibly corresponds to TRBD2 (6 bases). This CDR3 region has 15 residues. With 0 bases removed from V and 7 bases from J, the gap between germline ends came to 13 bases. Germline V gene sequence: CDR1 LGHNA, CDR2 YNFKEQ. CDR3 bases: TGTGCCAGCAGCCAAGAAATTAGGGACTCTAATGAGCAGTTCTTC. The encoded protein is CASSQEIRDSNEQFF.

The rearrangement links TRBV4-2 to TRBJ2-7; maybe TRBD1 (5 bases). Deletions cut 0 bases from V and 3 bases from J, with 21 bases between. This CDR3 has 18 amino acids. Germline V gene sequence: CDR1 LGHNA, CDR2 YNFKEQ. CDR3 coding DNA: TGTGCCAGCAGCCAAGAAGGTTTTCGCCATGGACAAATCTACGAGCAGTACTTC. Protein product: CASSQEGFRHGQIYEQYF.